This record covers a single T cell receptor beta chain. Using immunoSEQ multiplex PCR, the repertoire was profiled, and TCRdb retains in-frame clones only, with some absent. Among some 89,000 clones listed, over 65% were seen once. The data derive from a study of control samples from healthy donors and cancer patients. The germline CDR1 and CDR2 sequences are SNHLY and FYNNEI. CDR3 size: 12 residues. V was shortened by 5 bases and J by 14 bases, with 13 bases between the two germline ends. The sequence came from a woman aged 40 to 50 in good health. Material: blood. This chain joins TRBV2 and TRBJ1-6, with a tentative D call TRBD1 (5 bases). CDR3 sequence: CASSRDSGALHF. CDR3 coding DNA: TGTGCCAGCAGTAGGGACTCCGGGGCCCTCCACTTT.